One sample yielded the 15 T cell receptor beta chains listed below, sequenced in a study of shared clonotypes between healthy human individuals. Some clones are missing from TCRdb's copy, which holds only in-frame ones; the method was immunoSEQ multiplex PCR. The sample shows about 710,000 clones, roughly 72% of them seen only once. Sequencing input: memory CD4+ T cells sorted from blood. Subset specified: CD45RA-negative fraction. Every receptor here comes from a woman in her 30s in good health.

V is TRBV5-4 and J is TRBJ1-4; TRBD1 matches 10 bases. The length of the CDR3 is 14 residues. Per the germline V gene, CDR1 is SGHNT and CDR2 is YYREEE (reference sequence). J gave up 8 bases and V 4 bases, and 5 bases lay outside the gene matches. CDR3 nucleotide sequence: TGTGCCAGCAGCCGACAGGGGGCTGGGGAAAAACTGTTTTTT. Translating it yields CASSRQGAGEKLFF.

This clone was picked up one time. V is TRBV30 and J is TRBJ1-1; D gene uncertain. CDR1 and CDR2 from the germline V gene are GTSNPN and SVGIG (reference sequence). Deletions cut 0 bases from V and 5 bases from J, with 10 bases between. The CDR3 extends over 13 amino acids. The DNA of the CDR3 is TGTGCCTGGAGTGTAACGGGTTGGACTGAAGCTTTCTTT. It specifies CAWSVTGWTEAFF. The full variable domain, in which reference TRBV30 and TRBJ1-1 provide the parts outside the CDR3, is SQTIHQWPATLVQPVGSPLSLECTVEGTSNPNLYWYRQAAGRGLQLLFYSVGIGQISSEVPQNLSASRPQDRQFILSSKKLLLSDSGFYLCAWSVTGWTEAFFGQGTRLTVV.

CDR3 bases: TGTGCCAGCAGCCCCGATAGTGTTCAGCCCCAGCATTTT. Translated: CASSPDSVQPQHF. The chain has TRBV5-5 and TRBJ1-5, with D hard to call. Looked up from germline, CDR1 is SGHKS and CDR2 is YYEKEE (reference sequence). The CDR3 contains 13 residues. Trimming removed 4 bases at V and 6 bases at J, with 11 bases between.

This sequence joins TRBV6-6 and TRBJ1-2; 7 positions match TRBD1. The germline V gene encodes CDR1 MNHNY and CDR2 SVGAGI (reference sequence). The CDR3 has 14 amino acids. J was trimmed by 2 bases and V by 5 bases; bases with no gene match: 5. CDR3 in amino acids: CASSIDRENYGYTF. CDR3 sequence (DNA): TGTGCCAGCAGTATTGACAGGGAGAACTATGGCTACACCTTC.

This chain connects TRBV10-2 to TRBJ2-3; D unclear. Germline V lookup: CDR1 WSHSY, CDR2 SAAADI. Trimming removed 7 bases from V and 7 bases from J, with 12 bases in between. The CDR3 contains 12 residues. The DNA of the CDR3 is TGCGCCAGCACCAAATTCTCTAATACGCAGTATTTT. It specifies CASTKFSNTQYF.

Of note for this clone: A much larger clone lies one base from this, so it may be a read error. Additional DNA sequences in this sample encode the identical CDR3. The V call is TRBV18, the J call TRBJ2-7; D remains ambiguous. Germline CDR1 and CDR2: KGHSH and LQKENI. CDR3 length: 12 residues. V lost 3 bases to trimming and J lost 0 bases, with 3 bases between them. The CDR3 here is CASSPSSYEQYF. CDR3 nucleotides: TGTGCCAGCTCACCCAGCTCCTACGAGCAGTACTTC.

This clone occurred a few times. CDR3 amino acids: CASSFEGNEQFF. The DNA of the CDR3 is TGTGCCAGCAGCTTCGAGGGCAATGAGCAGTTCTTC. This chain connects TRBV7-2 to TRBJ2-1, with D possibly TRBD2 on 5 matching bases. CDR3 length: 12 amino acids. Trimming removed 3 bases at V and 6 bases at J, with 6 bases between. CDR1 and CDR2 from the germline V gene are SGHTA and FQGNSA.

Details on this clone: Other DNA sequences within the sample encode an identical CDR3. V usage is TRBV4-1 and J usage is TRBJ1-1, with D tentatively TRBD1 (6 bases). V dropped 4 bases and J dropped 4 bases, with 22 bases sitting between them. Germline CDR1 and CDR2: MGHRA and YSYEKL. The CDR3 runs 17 residues. Here the CDR3 DNA reads TGCGCCAGCAGCCCAGCCGGGGGGGCTGAACGGGCCACTGAAGCTTTCTTT. This sequence encodes CASSPAGGAERATEAFF.

This clone was recorded a few times. The chain has TRBV11-2 and TRBJ2-1; D not resolved. Trimming took off 2 bases at V and 6 bases at J, with 11 bases between the two ends. The V gene's germline CDR1 is SGHAT and CDR2 FQNNGV. CDR3 length: 14 residues. The CDR3 region is CASSLSVQINEQFF. DNA for the CDR3: TGTGCCAGCAGCTTAAGTGTTCAGATCAATGAGCAGTTCTTC.

The chain recombines TRBV7-9 with TRBJ2-1, with 9 bases lining up with TRBD2. The V gene's germline CDR1 is SEHNR and CDR2 FQNEAQ (reference sequence). The CDR3 extends over 14 amino acids. Unmatched junction bases numbered 5, after V lost 5 bases and J lost 6 bases. The CDR3 coding sequence is TGTGCCAGCAGCGTACAAGCGGGGGGCAATGAGCAGTTCTTC. As protein: CASSVQAGGNEQFF.

This clone came up a few times. The V gene is TRBV11-2, the J gene TRBJ2-7, with D uncertain. CDR1 is SGHAT and CDR2 is FQNNGV in the germline V gene. V lost 1 base and J lost 4, with 14 bases in between. This CDR3 comprises 15 residues. CDR3 in DNA: TGTGCCAGCAGCTTAGGACCGACCAAGGAGTACGAGCAGTACTTC. It is translated as CASSLGPTKEYEQYF.

This chain joins TRBV28 and TRBJ2-2; D tentatively reads TRBD1 or TRBD2 (5 bases each). The CDR3 extends over 14 amino acids. CDR1 and CDR2 from the germline V gene are MDHEN and SYDVKM. Trimming took 11 bases from V and 2 from J, leaving 15 bases between them. DNA for the CDR3: TGTGCCGCACGGGACGAAATAAACACCGGGGAGCTGTTTTTT. It codes for CAARDEINTGELFF.

The V and J genes are TRBV29-1 and TRBJ1-2; 9 nucleotides agree with TRBD1. The CDR3 length is 12 residues. J gave up 4 bases and V 7 bases, and 4 bases lay outside the gene matches. Per the germline V gene, CDR1 is SQVTM and CDR2 is ANQGSEA. Here the CDR3 DNA reads TGCAGCGCCGGGACAGGGAGCTATGGCTACACCTTC. This encodes CSAGTGSYGYTF.

This clone has only a few counts. V and J are TRBV6-1 and TRBJ2-1; the D gene is possibly TRBD2 (5 bases). The CDR3 totals 16 residues. V shed 3 bases and J shed 7 bases, with 19 bases lying between them. Germline CDR1 is MNHNS and CDR2 is SASEGT. The CDR3 sequence: CASSEHSAAGWNEQFF. Here the CDR3 DNA reads TGTGCCAGCAGTGAGCATAGCGCCGCTGGGTGGAATGAGCAGTTCTTC.

This clone has ten or more counts. V usage is TRBV6-5 and J usage is TRBJ2-3, with D perhaps TRBD1 (6 bases). Trimming left V 6 bases short and J 2 bases short, with 9 bases between. The V gene's germline CDR1 is MNHEY and CDR2 SVGAGI. The CDR3 has 13 amino acids. The DNA for the CDR3 is TGTGCCAGCAGCGGACAGAACACAGATACGCAGTATTTT. It specifies CASSGQNTDTQYF.